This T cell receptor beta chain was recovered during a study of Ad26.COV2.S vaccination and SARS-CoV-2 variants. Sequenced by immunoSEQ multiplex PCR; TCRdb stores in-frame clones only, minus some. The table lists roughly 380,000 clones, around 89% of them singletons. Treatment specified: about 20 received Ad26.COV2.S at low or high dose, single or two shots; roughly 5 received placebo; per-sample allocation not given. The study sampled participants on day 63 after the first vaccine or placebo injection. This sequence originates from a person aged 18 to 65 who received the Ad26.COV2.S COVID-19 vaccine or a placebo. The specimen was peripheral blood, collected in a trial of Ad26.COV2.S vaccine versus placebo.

Here the CDR3 reads CARETDMNTEAFF. The CDR3 DNA follows: TGTGCCAGGGAGACGGACATGAACACTGAAGCTTTCTTT. The chain employs TRBV2 and TRBJ1-1; perhaps TRBD1 as D (5 bases). V was cut by 9 bases and J by 0 bases, with 11 bases left in between. Germline V gene data show CDR1 as SNHLY and CDR2 as FYNNEI. The CDR3 has 13 amino acids.